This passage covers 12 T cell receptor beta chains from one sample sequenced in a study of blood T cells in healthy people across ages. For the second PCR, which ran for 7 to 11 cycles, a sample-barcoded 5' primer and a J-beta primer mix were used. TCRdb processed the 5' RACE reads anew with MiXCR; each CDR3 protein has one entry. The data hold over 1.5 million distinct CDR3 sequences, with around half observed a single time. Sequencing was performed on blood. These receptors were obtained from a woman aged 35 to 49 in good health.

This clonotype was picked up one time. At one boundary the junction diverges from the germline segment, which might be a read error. CDR3 DNA: TGTGCCAGCAGCTTAGAAGCGGGGGGTGGGTTTGAGCCGTTCTTC. Protein: CASSLEAGGGFEPFF. This chain uses TRBV7-2 with TRBJ2-1; 9 positions agree with TRBD2. CDR3 length: 15 amino acids. Germline assignment: CDR1 SGHTA and CDR2 FQGNSA.

The CDR3 DNA reads as TGCAGTGCTACGGGACAGGTTGGGATTTCGAAGCAGCCCCAGCATTTT. Translation: CSATGQVGISKQPQHF. The chain couples TRBV20-1 to TRBJ1-5, with 8 bases that match TRBD1. CDR3 length: 16 amino acids. The V and J ends lost 4 bases and 7 bases, in that order; junction bases with no gene match: 15. Germline V gene lookup returns CDR1 DFQATT and CDR2 SNEGSKA (reference sequence).

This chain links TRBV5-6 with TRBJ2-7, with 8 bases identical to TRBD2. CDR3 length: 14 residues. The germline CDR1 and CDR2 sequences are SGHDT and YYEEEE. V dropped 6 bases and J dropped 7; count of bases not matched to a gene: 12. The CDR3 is CASTGGGLNNEQYF. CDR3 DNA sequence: TGTGCCAGCACCGGGGGGGGTCTCAACAATGAGCAGTACTTC.

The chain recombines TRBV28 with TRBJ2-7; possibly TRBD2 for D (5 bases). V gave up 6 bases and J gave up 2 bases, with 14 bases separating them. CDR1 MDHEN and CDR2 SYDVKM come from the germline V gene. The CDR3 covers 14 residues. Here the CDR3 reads CASRRAARTYEQYF. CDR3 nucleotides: TGTGCCAGCAGGAGGGCGGCGCGGACCTACGAGCAGTACTTC. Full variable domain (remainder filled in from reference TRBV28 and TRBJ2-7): DVKVTQSSRYLVKRTGEKVFLECVQDMDHENMFWYRQDPGLGLRLIYFSYDVKMKEKGDIPEGYSVSREKKERFSLILESASTNQTSMYLCASRRAARTYEQYFGPGTRLTVT.

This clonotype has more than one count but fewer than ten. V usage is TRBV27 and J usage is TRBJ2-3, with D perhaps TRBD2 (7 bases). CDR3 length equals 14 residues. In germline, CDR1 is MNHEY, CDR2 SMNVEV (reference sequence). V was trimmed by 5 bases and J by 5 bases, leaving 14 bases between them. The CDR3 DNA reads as TGTGCCAGCAGTCTGGGGGGGCAGGTAGATACGCAGTATTTT. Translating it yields CASSLGGQVDTQYF.

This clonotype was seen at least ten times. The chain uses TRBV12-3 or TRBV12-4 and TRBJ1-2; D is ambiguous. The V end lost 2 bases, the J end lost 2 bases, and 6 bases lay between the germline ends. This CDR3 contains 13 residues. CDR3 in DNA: TGTGCCAGCAGTTTACTCGGAAACTATGGCTACACCTTC. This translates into CASSLLGNYGYTF.

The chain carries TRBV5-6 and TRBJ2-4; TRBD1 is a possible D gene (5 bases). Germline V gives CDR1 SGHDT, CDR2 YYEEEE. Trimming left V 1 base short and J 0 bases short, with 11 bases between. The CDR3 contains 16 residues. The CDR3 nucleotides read TGTGCCAGCAGCTTGTGGGCAGGGCTAGCCAAAAACATTCAGTACTTC. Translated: CASSLWAGLAKNIQYF.

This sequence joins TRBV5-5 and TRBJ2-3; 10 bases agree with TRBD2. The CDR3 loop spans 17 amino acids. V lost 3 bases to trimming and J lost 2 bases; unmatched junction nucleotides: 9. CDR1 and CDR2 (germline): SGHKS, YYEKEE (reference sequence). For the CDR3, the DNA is TGTGCCAGCAGCTCCCCAGGACTAGCGGAGCTCACAGATACGCAGTATTTT. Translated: CASSSPGLAELTDTQYF.

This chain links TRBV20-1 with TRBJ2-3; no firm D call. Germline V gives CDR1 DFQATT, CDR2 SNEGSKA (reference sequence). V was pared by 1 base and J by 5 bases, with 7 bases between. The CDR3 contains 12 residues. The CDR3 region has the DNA TGCAGTGCTAGAGGGCCGGTAGATACGCAGTATTTT. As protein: CSARGPVDTQYF.

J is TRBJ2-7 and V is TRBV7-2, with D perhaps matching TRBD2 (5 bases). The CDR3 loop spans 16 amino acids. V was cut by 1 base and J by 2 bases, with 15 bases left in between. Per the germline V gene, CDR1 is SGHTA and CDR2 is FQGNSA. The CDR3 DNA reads TGTGCCAGCAGCTTAGAGAGCGGATCTAAAACCTACGAGCAGTACTTC. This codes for CASSLESGSKTYEQYF.

CDR3 bases: TGTGCCAGCATCGAGGGACCAGCGGACAATGAGCAGTTCTTC. This encodes CASIEGPADNEQFF. The rearrangement joins TRBV2 to TRBJ2-1; tentatively, D is TRBD1 or TRBD2 (5 bases each). Germline loops: CDR1 SNHLY, CDR2 FYNNEI. This CDR3 has 14 residues. Between the trimmed V and J ends, which lost 7 bases and 5 bases, there was a span of 15 bases. The full variable domain, completed using reference TRBV2 and TRBJ2-1, is EPEVTQTPSHQVTQMGQEVILRCVPISNHLYFYWYRQILGQKVEFLVSFYNNEISEKSEIFDDQFSVERPDGSNFTLKIRSTKLEDSAMYFCASIEGPADNEQFFGPGTRLTVL.

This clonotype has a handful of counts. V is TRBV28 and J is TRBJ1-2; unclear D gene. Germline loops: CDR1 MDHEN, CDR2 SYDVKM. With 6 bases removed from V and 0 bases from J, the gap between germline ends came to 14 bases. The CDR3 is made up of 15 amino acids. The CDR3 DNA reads TGTGCCAGCAGATTCAGTAACCGTCCTAACTATGGCTACACCTTC. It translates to CASRFSNRPNYGYTF.